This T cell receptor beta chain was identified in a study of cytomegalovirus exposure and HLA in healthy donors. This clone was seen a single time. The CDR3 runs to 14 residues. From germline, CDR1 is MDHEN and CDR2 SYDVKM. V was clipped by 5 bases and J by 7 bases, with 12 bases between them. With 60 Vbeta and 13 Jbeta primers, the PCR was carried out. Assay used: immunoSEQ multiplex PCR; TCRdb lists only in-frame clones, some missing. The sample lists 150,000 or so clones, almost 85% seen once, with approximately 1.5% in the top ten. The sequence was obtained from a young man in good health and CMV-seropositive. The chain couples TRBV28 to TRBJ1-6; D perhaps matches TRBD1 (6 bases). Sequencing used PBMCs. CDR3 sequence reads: CASSRDIWNSPLHF. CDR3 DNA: TGTGCCAGCAGTCGGGACATATGGAATTCACCCCTCCACTTT.